This T cell receptor beta chain was identified during a study of spatial heterogeneity in lung cancer. Germline V gene lookup returns CDR1 MNHNY and CDR2 SVGAGI (reference sequence). V was clipped by 5 bases and J by 0 bases, with 9 bases between them. The CDR3 consists of 14 residues. This clonotype occurred a few times. The time point is: sample taken at primary tumor resection. Unsorted samples of tumor, nontumor lung or frozen PBMC had their whole RNA sequenced. TCRdb re-called the 5' RACE reads with MiXCR, one entry per CDR3 protein. This table has around 75,000 distinct CDR3 sequences, 10% to 15% appearing once.

The source material was PBMCs, sampled at surgery. The chain employs TRBV6-6 and TRBJ2-3, with a weak D call TRBD2 (5 bases). This clonotype was obtained from a male donor with early-stage non-small cell lung cancer. The CDR3 is CASSPSSSTDTQYF. CDR3 coding DNA: TGTGCCAGCAGTCCTAGCAGTAGCACAGATACGCAGTATTTT.